This T cell receptor beta chain was retrieved from a study of blood T cell repertoires in COVID-19. Study details: The cDNA or gDNA used as material had been derived from T cells, B-cell-depleted T cells, or PBMCs.

Trimming pared 8 bases from V and 2 bases from J, leaving 9 bases between. The CDR3 sequence is 12 residues long. Germline CDR1 reads SNHLY; CDR2 reads FYNNEI. TCRdb keeps only in-frame clones here, not all; method: immunoSEQ multiplex PCR. The sample lists 90,000 to 120,000 clones, approximately 88% seen once, with 6.8% in the top ten. The chain uses TRBV2 and TRBJ2-5; weak D call: TRBD1 (6 bases). Sequencing was carried out using peripheral blood. This TCR was recovered from a man aged 45 to 65 with active or convalescent COVID-19. CDR3 nucleotide sequence: TGTGCCAGCGGACAGATACAAGAGACCCAGTACTTC. The encoded protein is CASGQIQETQYF.